A selection of T cell receptor beta chains follows, all from one sample in a study of CD8+ T cells in alopecia areata. TCRdb's table, derived via immunoSEQ multiplex PCR, lists solely in-frame clones and lacks some. The repertoire consists of approximately 170,000 clones, with less than 80% occurring once and the leading ten covering 14%. The source material was CD4+ T cells sorted from blood, sampled at week 24, from a patient treated with tofacitinib. Source of these receptors: a human donor with alopecia areata. Both conserved end residues are part of each CDR3. A D gene is named only where the DNA matches it firmly. The listing skips clone size in some rows; elsewhere it reads once, few, many or a size class.

size: NA
V: TRBV5-6
D: NA
J: TRBJ2-5
DNA: TGTGCCAGCAGCTTGGCCGGGGGCCAAGAGACCCAGTACTTC
CDR3: CASSLAGGQETQYF

size: NA
V: TRBV29-1
D: TRBD2
J: TRBJ2-1
DNA: TGCAGCGTTGGAGCGGGAAGGAATTCCTACAATGAGCAGTTCTTC
CDR3: CSVGAGRNSYNEQFF

size: few
V: TRBV7-9
D: NA
J: TRBJ2-5
DNA: TGTGCCAGCAGCTTAGCCGGGACCCAAGAGACCCAGTACTTC
CDR3: CASSLAGTQETQYF

size: few
V: TRBV14
D: NA
J: TRBJ1-2
DNA: TGTGCCAGCAGCGCCCCCGGGAAGTCGTACGGCTACACCTTC
CDR3: CASSAPGKSYGYTF

size: NA
V: TRBV4-1
D: NA
J: TRBJ2-5
DNA: TGCGCCAGCAGCCAAAACTTGGTAGAGACCCAGTACTTC
CDR3: CASSQNLVETQYF

size: NA
V: TRBV27
D: NA
J: TRBJ2-5
DNA: TGTGCCAGCAGTCGGGGTCCAGAGACCCAGTACTTC
CDR3: CASSRGPETQYF

size: NA
V: TRBV5-4
D: NA
J: TRBJ1-4
DNA: TGTGCCAGCAGCTATTTCTCAGCAACTAATGAAAAACTGTTTTTT
CDR3: CASSYFSATNEKLFF

size: NA
V: TRBV29-1
D: NA
J: TRBJ1-2
DNA: TGCAGCGCTACCCCGGGACCCGCGAACTATGGCTACACCTTC
CDR3: CSATPGPANYGYTF

size: NA
V: TRBV4-1
D: NA
J: TRBJ1-1
DNA: TGCGCCAGCAGCCAAGTGGGGCACACTCTAAAAGCTTTCTTT
CDR3: CASSQVGHTLKAFF

size: NA
V: TRBV4-1
D: NA
J: TRBJ2-5
DNA: TGCGCCAGCAGCCACCATAAAGAGACCCAGTACTTC
CDR3: CASSHHKETQYF

size: NA
V: TRBV5-1
D: TRBD2
J: TRBJ2-7
DNA: TGCGCCAGCAGCTTCACTAGCGGGGGTTACGAGCAGTACTTC
CDR3: CASSFTSGGYEQYF

size: NA
V: TRBV7-8
D: NA
J: TRBJ1-5
DNA: TGTGCCAGCAGCTTAACATCCTATAGCAATCAGCCCCAGCATTTT
CDR3: CASSLTSYSNQPQHF

size: few
V: TRBV18
D: NA
J: TRBJ1-2
DNA: TGTGCCAGCTCACCACCAGGGCCCGGCTACACCTTC
CDR3: CASSPPGPGYTF

size: NA
V: TRBV7-9
D: NA
J: TRBJ2-7
DNA: TGTGCCAGCACCGCAGGAGAATACGAGCAGTACTTC
CDR3: CASTAGEYEQYF

size: NA
V: TRBV5-6
D: TRBD2
J: TRBJ2-6
DNA: TGTGCCAGCAGCTTGGCAGCGGGGAGCTCTGGGGCCAACGTCCTGACTTTC
CDR3: CASSLAAGSSGANVLTF

size: NA
V: TRBV25-1
D: NA
J: TRBJ2-7
DNA: TGTGCCAGCAGTGAGAATCTCGACAGATCCTACGAGCAGTACTTC
CDR3: CASSENLDRSYEQYF

size: NA
V: TRBV4-1
D: NA
J: TRBJ1-5
DNA: TGCGCCAGCAGCCAAGAAGGGGGTCAGCCCCAGCATTTT
CDR3: CASSQEGGQPQHF

size: NA
V: TRBV30
D: NA
J: TRBJ2-2
DNA: TGTGCCTGGAGGAGGGGGAACACCGGGGAGCTGTTTTTT
CDR3: CAWRRGNTGELFF

size: NA
V: TRBV9
D: NA
J: TRBJ2-1
DNA: TGTGCCAGCAGCGTAGTCGTCGGGGGCGCGGAAAATGAGCAGTTCTTC
CDR3: CASSVVVGGAENEQFF

size: NA
V: TRBV9
D: TRBD2
J: TRBJ2-3
DNA: TGTGCCAGCAGCGTCGGGGCTAGCGGCCTCACAGATACGCAGTATTTT
CDR3: CASSVGASGLTDTQYF

size: few
V: TRBV29-1
D: TRBD1
J: TRBJ1-2
DNA: TGCAGCGTTGAAAAGCAGGGGGGCGCGTATGGCTACACCTTC
CDR3: CSVEKQGGAYGYTF

size: once
V: TRBV29-1
D: TRBD1
J: TRBJ2-1
DNA: TGCAGTTGGACAGGCTATAACAGGTACAATGAGCAGTTCTTC
CDR3: CSWTGYNRYNEQFF

size: many
V: TRBV29-1
D: TRBD1
J: TRBJ1-2
DNA: TGCAGCGTCGGAGGACAGGGCCGAGGCTACACCTTC
CDR3: CSVGGQGRGYTF

size: few
V: TRBV29-1
D: NA
J: TRBJ2-5
DNA: TGCAGCGTTGTACGCCAGACCCAGTACTTC
CDR3: CSVVRQTQYF

size: few
V: TRBV4-2
D: TRBD1
J: TRBJ1-2
DNA: TGTGCCAGCAGCCAGCCCAGGAGCAGGGGGTCGGATGGCTACACCTTC
CDR3: CASSQPRSRGSDGYTF

size: NA
V: TRBV4-1
D: NA
J: TRBJ1-6
DNA: TGCGCCAGCAGCCAAGACCCTCGGACAGTCTATAATTCACCCCTCCACTTT
CDR3: CASSQDPRTVYNSPLHF

size: NA
V: TRBV30
D: NA
J: TRBJ2-2
DNA: TGTGCCTGGAGTGTATCACTGTGGGTCACCGGGGAGCTGTTTTTT
CDR3: CAWSVSLWVTGELFF

size: many
V: TRBV14
D: NA
J: TRBJ1-1
DNA: TGTGCCAGCAGCCTCATACAGGGAGGGACTGAAGCTTTCTTT
CDR3: CASSLIQGGTEAFF

size: NA
V: TRBV20-1
D: NA
J: TRBJ1-2
DNA: TGCAGTGCCAGGGTAGTTGATGGCTACACCTTC
CDR3: CSARVVDGYTF

size: NA
V: TRBV29-1
D: NA
J: TRBJ1-4
DNA: TGCAGCGTCGAGTCACCTAATGAAAAACTGTTTTTT
CDR3: CSVESPNEKLFF

size: few
V: TRBV11-3
D: TRBD1
J: TRBJ2-7
DNA: TGTGCCAGCAGCTCCAACAGGGGCGAGCAGTACTTC
CDR3: CASSSNRGEQYF

size: once
V: TRBV10-3
D: TRBD1
J: TRBJ1-1
DNA: TGTGCCATCAGGGAACAAGACAGGGAGAACACTGAAGCTTTCTTT
CDR3: CAIREQDRENTEAFF

size: NA
V: TRBV6-1
D: NA
J: TRBJ1-1
DNA: TGTGCCAGCAGACCAACAGGGTATACTGAAGCTTTCTTT
CDR3: CASRPTGYTEAFF

size: NA
V: TRBV27
D: NA
J: TRBJ1-5
DNA: TGTGCCAGCAGTCAGCAGCGTTTGGGCAGCAATCAGCCCCAGCATTTT
CDR3: CASSQQRLGSNQPQHF

size: NA
V: TRBV2
D: NA
J: TRBJ1-2
DNA: TGTGCCAGCGCCGGTGAGGTGACGGACTATGGCTACACCTTC
CDR3: CASAGEVTDYGYTF

size: once
V: TRBV20-1
D: NA
J: TRBJ1-1
DNA: TGCAGTGCTAGAGATAAGCCTCAAGCTTTCTTT
CDR3: CSARDKPQAFF

size: NA
V: TRBV30
D: NA
J: TRBJ2-5
DNA: TGTGCCTGGAGTGTAGGAAGGGGACAAGAGACCCAGTACTTC
CDR3: CAWSVGRGQETQYF

size: NA
V: TRBV29-1
D: NA
J: TRBJ2-7
DNA: TGCAGCCATTCTTGGGGCTACGAGCAGTACTTC
CDR3: CSHSWGYEQYF

size: NA
V: TRBV5-6
D: NA
J: TRBJ1-2
DNA: TGTGCCAGCAGCTTGAACAGACCCTATGGCTACACCTTC
CDR3: CASSLNRPYGYTF

size: once
V: TRBV27
D: TRBD1
J: TRBJ2-5
DNA: TGTGCCAGCAGTCTATATAACAGGGGGCGGCAAGAGACCCAGTACTTC
CDR3: CASSLYNRGRQETQYF

size: NA
V: TRBV9
D: NA
J: TRBJ2-1
DNA: TGTGCCAGCAGCGATTCGGAGGCTACCTACAATGAGCAGTTCTTC
CDR3: CASSDSEATYNEQFF

size: few
V: TRBV10-2
D: NA
J: TRBJ2-5
DNA: TGCGCCAGCAGTGTCCAGGGAAAAGAGACCCAGTACTTC
CDR3: CASSVQGKETQYF

size: once
V: TRBV4-2
D: NA
J: TRBJ2-5
DNA: TGTGCCAGCAGCCAAGTAGGTGCGGGCATCCAAGAGACCCAGTACTTC
CDR3: CASSQVGAGIQETQYF

size: few
V: TRBV4-1
D: NA
J: TRBJ1-4
DNA: TGCGCCAGCAGCCAGGGCGCGGGGACCGAAAAACTGTTTTTT
CDR3: CASSQGAGTEKLFF